One sample yielded the 10 T cell receptor beta chains listed below, sequenced in a study of T-cell reconstitution after alpha-beta-depleted transplantation in children. Unique molecular identifiers were used in preparing the TCRbeta library. MiXCR was run by TCRdb on the PCR reads, yielding one entry per CDR3 protein. The repertoire holds roughly 300,000 distinct CDR3 sequences, with approximately 10% as singletons. This material consisted of peripheral blood, taken 180 days after TCRalphabeta/CD19-depleted stem cell transplant. All receptors come from a male patient under 10 years old who had a stem cell transplant for chronic granulomatous disease, so the T cells may come from the graft donor.

This clonotype has ten or more counts. The chain carries TRBV28 and TRBJ2-5; 8 bases align to TRBD1. The V segment lost 2 bases and the J segment 2 bases; nucleotides outside the gene matches: 7. Germline values: CDR1 MDHEN, CDR2 SYDVKM. The CDR3 has 16 residues. The CDR3 sequence is CASSLAGRGQQETQYF. In DNA form, the CDR3 reads TGTGCCAGCAGTTTAGCGGGCAGGGGGCAGCAAGAGACCCAGTACTTC.

At least ten counts were recorded for this clonotype. The V gene is TRBV12-3 or TRBV12-4, the J gene TRBJ2-4; 8 bases fit TRBD2. The CDR3 covers 15 residues. V shed 1 base, J shed 10 bases, and the junction held 9 bases outside the gene matches. This chain's CDR3 is CASSLGGGRPRIQYF. In DNA, the CDR3 is TGTGCCAGCAGTTTAGGCGGGGGGCGGCCCAGGATTCAGTACTTC.

This clonotype was recorded at least ten times. This chain links TRBV20-1 with TRBJ2-5; possible D gene TRBD1, 6 bases. CDR1 is DFQATT and CDR2 is SNEGSKA in the germline V gene (reference sequence). This CDR3 comprises 13 residues. V was shortened by 3 bases and J by 3 bases, with 11 bases between the two germline ends. The CDR3 is CSARGATKETQYF. For the CDR3, the DNA is TGCAGTGCTAGGGGGGCCACAAAAGAGACCCAGTACTTC.

This clonotype was counted ten times or more. The genes are TRBV5-1 and TRBJ2-2; D is possibly TRBD2 (5 bases). With 4 bases removed from V and 1 base from J, the gap between germline ends came to 17 bases. This CDR3 is 17 amino acids long. Per germline, CDR1 SGHRS and CDR2 YFSETQ. The CDR3 spells CASSARRGLLNTGELFF. DNA for the CDR3: TGCGCCAGCAGCGCCAGGCGCGGGCTCTTGAACACCGGGGAGCTGTTTTTT.

With respect to this clonotype: One base away lies a much larger clone, so this may be a sequencing read error. The V call is TRBV29-1, the J call TRBJ2-1; 10 nucleotides match TRBD2. The CDR3 extends over 14 amino acids. Germline CDR1 and CDR2: SQVTM and ANQGSEA. The DNA for the CDR3 is TGCAGCGTAGACACTAGCGGGAATTACAATGAGCAGCTCTTC. This encodes CSVDTSGNYNEQLF.

This clonotype was picked up many times. This rearrangement joins TRBV7-8 to TRBJ2-7; the D call may be TRBD1 or TRBD2 (6 bases each). Between the trimmed V and J ends, which lost 5 bases and 4 bases, there was a span of 18 bases. Germline CDR1 SGHVS, CDR2 FQNEAQ. This CDR3 comprises 15 residues. The CDR3 sequence: CASSARGGPMYEQYF. For the CDR3, the DNA is TGTGCCAGCAGCGCGCGAGGGGGGCCAATGTACGAGCAGTACTTC.

This clonotype showed up many times. The rearrangement joins TRBV27 to TRBJ2-7, with D hard to call. The germline V gene encodes CDR1 MNHEY and CDR2 SMNVEV (reference sequence). The V end lost 0 bases, the J end lost 7 bases, and 10 bases lay between the germline ends. This CDR3 spans 13 amino acids. CDR3 DNA sequence: TGTGCCAGCAGTTTATCGCGCTCGGCGGAGCAGTACTTC. Translation gives CASSLSRSAEQYF.

This clonotype came up many times. This sequence joins TRBV3-1 and TRBJ1-1; maybe TRBD1 (5 bases). The CDR3 runs to 15 residues. V lost 0 bases to trimming and J lost 2 bases, with 10 bases between them. Germline V gives CDR1 LGHDT, CDR2 YNNKEL (reference sequence). CDR3 bases: TGTGCCAGCAGCCAAGATATAGGGGCAAACACTGAAGCTTTCTTT. Translated: CASSQDIGANTEAFF.

This clonotype was recorded many times. The V call is TRBV5-5, the J call TRBJ2-6, with no clear D. CDR1 and CDR2 (germline): SGHKS, YYEKEE (reference sequence). V lost 2 bases and J lost 0, with 6 bases in between. CDR3 length: 15 residues. This CDR3 is CASSLTFSGANVLTF. In DNA, the CDR3 is TGTGCCAGCAGCTTAACGTTCTCTGGGGCCAACGTCCTGACTTTC.

This clonotype was counted many times. The chain joins TRBV29-1 to TRBJ2-2; 7 nucleotides line up with TRBD1. Trimming took 7 bases from V and 0 from J; bases not matched to a gene: 5. Germline assignment: CDR1 SQVTM and CDR2 ANQGSEA. The CDR3 runs to 14 residues. CDR3: CSGTGAANTGELFF. In nucleotides, the CDR3 is TGCAGCGGAACAGGGGCCGCGAACACCGGGGAGCTGTTTTTT.